The 5 T cell receptor beta chains reported below all come from one sample, sequenced in a study of T-cell reconstitution after alpha-beta-depleted transplantation in children. Unique molecular identifiers were used to barcode this TCRbeta library. TCRdb recomputed calls from the PCR reads with MiXCR, one row per CDR3 protein. The table shows hundreds of thousands of distinct CDR3 sequences, with under 20% occurring only once. Sample: PBMCs, mostly from graft donor cells, taken 360 days after TCRalphabeta/CD19-depleted stem cell transplant. These receptors came from a male patient under 18 who had a stem cell transplant for acute lymphoblastic leukemia, so the T cells may come from the graft donor.

The V call is TRBV19, the J call TRBJ2-5, with 11 bases fitting TRBD2. V lost 5 bases and J lost 0; bases outside the gene matches: 8. The CDR3 consists of 17 residues. From germline, CDR1 is LNHDA and CDR2 SQIVND (reference sequence). The CDR3 DNA follows: TGTGCCAGTAGTCCGGGACTAGCGGTTCTGTACCAAGAGACCCAGTACTTC. Translated, it gives CASSPGLAVLYQETQYF.

This clonotype has just one count. The V and J genes are TRBV12-3 or TRBV12-4 and TRBJ2-3; perhaps D is TRBD1 or TRBD2 (5 bases each). Trimming cost V 3 bases and J 2 bases, with 12 bases left between them. This CDR3 is 15 amino acids long. CDR3 sequence (DNA): TGTGCCAGCAGTTTGGGTGGGGGATACACAGATACGCAGTATTTT. It encodes CASSLGGGYTDTQYF.

This rearrangement joins TRBV5-1 to TRBJ1-1; perhaps TRBD1 as D (6 bases). The germline V and J ends were trimmed by 3 bases and 1 base, with 16 bases remaining between them. Germline CDR1 reads SGHRS; CDR2 reads YFSETQ. This CDR3 is 16 amino acids long. This CDR3 reads CASSSDNMTGNTEAFF. CDR3 nucleotides: TGCGCCAGCAGCTCCGATAATATGACAGGGAACACTGAAGCTTTCTTT.

This clonotype was observed a handful of times. V and J are TRBV20-1 and TRBJ2-1; 8 positions agree with TRBD2. The CDR3 length is 14 residues. V lost 6 bases to trimming and J lost 9 bases; unmatched junction nucleotides: 13. The germline CDR1 and CDR2 sequences are DFQATT and SNEGSKA (reference sequence). The CDR3 sequence is CSALSGTPATEQFF. CDR3 nucleotides: TGCAGTGCCCTTAGCGGGACACCTGCAACTGAGCAGTTCTTC.

The chain couples TRBV9 to TRBJ1-1; tentative D call: TRBD1 (6 bases). The ends were cut back, 0 bases at V and 3 bases at J, with 12 bases in the middle. CDR3 length: 15 residues. Germline values: CDR1 SGDLS, CDR2 YYNGEE. CDR3: CASSVAPNRDTEAFF. The CDR3 DNA follows: TGTGCCAGCAGCGTAGCCCCTAACAGGGACACTGAAGCTTTCTTT.